These 3 T cell receptor beta chains were all obtained from the same sample, sequenced in a study of blood T cell repertoires in COVID-19. The method was immunoSEQ multiplex PCR; TCRdb's version includes in-frame clones alone and lacks a portion of them. Of 100,000 to 150,000 clones listed, roughly 91% were seen once; the top ten hold 1.5% to 1.7%. The source material was peripheral blood. The receptor source for this set is a human donor in a cohort sampled during active COVID-19.

The genes are TRBV19 and TRBJ2-3; 7 positions agree with TRBD2. Losses at the gene ends were 9 bases for V and 5 bases for J; bases not matched to a gene: 20. Germline assignment: CDR1 LNHDA and CDR2 SQIVND (reference sequence). This CDR3 is built from 17 residues. The CDR3 loop reads CASKDGGASGGGDTQYF. The CDR3 nucleotides are TGTGCCAGCAAAGATGGAGGGGCTAGCGGAGGTGGAGATACGCAGTATTTT.

The V gene is TRBV27, the J gene TRBJ1-1; D is uncertain. V was shortened by 8 bases and J by 4 bases, with 8 bases between the two germline ends. Looked up from germline, CDR1 is MNHEY and CDR2 is SMNVEV (reference sequence). There are 11 residues in the CDR3. CDR3 sequence (DNA): TGTGCCAGCTTAGGAGTCACTGAAGCTTTCTTT. It is translated as CASLGVTEAFF.

The chain employs TRBV11-2 and TRBJ2-5, with D possibly TRBD2 on 5 matching bases. V lost 4 bases, J lost 6 bases, and 18 bases lay in between. The length of the CDR3 is 15 residues. Per the germline V gene, CDR1 is SGHAT and CDR2 is FQNNGV. CDR3 amino acids: CASSSTWELEKTQYF. As DNA, the CDR3 is TGTGCCAGCAGCTCAACCTGGGAACTAGAAAAGACCCAGTACTTC. Together with reference TRBV11-2 and TRBJ2-5, the CDR3 gives the full variable domain: EAGVAQSPRYKIIEKRQSVAFWCNPISGHATLYWYQQILGQGPKLLIQFQNNGVVDDSQLPKDRFSAERLKGVDSTLKIQPAKLEDSAVYLCASSSTWELEKTQYFGPGTRLLVL.